Each of the 31 T cell receptor beta chains below was sequenced from the same sample in a study of response to subunit inactivated influenza vaccine. TCRdb fed the RT-PCR reads into MiXCR, producing one record per CDR3 protein. Among fewer than 700,000 distinct CDR3 sequences listed, 10% to 15% were seen once. Sequenced material: PBMCs from blood, taken roughly 46 days after vaccination. These receptors were taken from a man aged 50 to 59 who received an inactivated influenza vaccine.

This clonotype was seen a few times. This chain uses TRBV9 with TRBJ2-7; D is unclear. CDR3 length: 14 residues. The V gene's germline CDR1 is SGDLS and CDR2 YYNGEE. Between the trimmed V and J ends, which lost 3 bases and 2 bases, there was a span of 12 bases. CDR3: CASSEPSPTYEQYF. The CDR3 DNA reads TGTGCCAGCAGCGAGCCGAGTCCAACCTACGAGCAGTACTTC.

In this sample, this clonotype turned up a few times. The V gene is TRBV5-4, the J gene TRBJ2-6; 9 nucleotides line up with TRBD1. V lost 2 bases, J lost 3 bases, and 12 bases stayed unmatched. Germline V gene lookup returns CDR1 SGHNT and CDR2 YYREEE (reference sequence). This CDR3 has 19 amino acids. This chain's CDR3 is CASSLGGLGQGGGANVLTF. In nucleotides, the CDR3 is TGTGCCAGCAGCTTAGGGGGACTGGGACAGGGAGGTGGGGCCAACGTCCTGACTTTC.

The CDR3 sequence is CSAMYSKAFF. The CDR3 coding sequence is TGCAGTGCTATGTACAGCAAAGCTTTCTTT. This chain joins TRBV20-1 and TRBJ1-1; D unresolved. The germline V gene has CDR1 DFQATT and CDR2 SNEGSKA (reference sequence). CDR3 length: 10 amino acids. V lost 4 bases and J 9 bases, leaving 9 bases between the germline ends.

This clonotype was counted only a few times. This chain connects TRBV20-1 to TRBJ2-1; 9 bases align to TRBD2. In germline, CDR1 is DFQATT, CDR2 SNEGSKA (reference sequence). V gave up 8 bases and J gave up 3 bases; unmatched junction bases: 5. The CDR3 runs 13 residues. CDR3 DNA sequence: TGCAGTACTACTAGCGGGCTCTACAATGAGCAGTTCTTC. Translated, it gives CSTTSGLYNEQFF.

This clonotype occurred a few times. The V and J genes are TRBV15 and TRBJ2-1; D is uncertain. The CDR3 has 14 amino acids. Looked up from germline, CDR1 is LNHNV and CDR2 is YYDKDF (reference sequence). The V and J ends lost 0 bases and 8 bases respectively, with 11 bases between them. DNA for the CDR3: TGTGCCACCAGCAGAGATAGGGTTGTCCATGAGCAGTTCTTC. The encoded protein is CATSRDRVVHEQFF.

This clonotype has a handful of counts. The chain is built from TRBV11-2 and TRBJ2-2, with D perhaps matching TRBD1 (5 bases). V gave up 0 bases and J gave up 7 bases, with 6 bases separating them. The CDR3 sequence is 13 residues long. Germline values: CDR1 SGHAT, CDR2 FQNNGV. The CDR3 reads CASSLETVGELFF. The CDR3 DNA sequence: TGTGCCAGCAGCTTAGAGACAGTCGGGGAGCTGTTTTTT.

This chain uses TRBV10-3 with TRBJ2-3; D not certain. V was clipped by 4 bases and J by 5 bases, with 4 bases between them. The CDR3 sequence is 11 residues long. CDR1 is ENHRY and CDR2 is SYGVKD in the germline V gene. CDR3 in DNA: TGTGCCATCAGTGTTGGAGATACGCAGTATTTT. It is translated as CAISVGDTQYF.

In its sample, this clonotype was seen many times. An end of the junction differs from the germline gene, which may be a read error. The CDR3 nucleotides read TGTGCCAGCAGTGGGGAGACCCAGTACTTC. This translates into CASSGETQYF. J is TRBJ2-5 and V is TRBV5-1; D not resolved. The CDR3 covers 10 residues. Germline values: CDR1 SGHRS, CDR2 YFSETQ.

This rearrangement joins TRBV7-2 to TRBJ2-7; no clear D gene. Germline V lookup: CDR1 SGHTA, CDR2 FQGNSA. The CDR3 loop spans 14 amino acids. V was pared by 3 bases and J by 3 bases, with 12 bases between. CDR3 sequence reads: CASSLGYRNYEQYF. CDR3 in DNA: TGTGCCAGCAGCTTGGGCTACCGCAACTACGAGCAGTACTTC.

V is TRBV24-1 and J is TRBJ2-5; D perhaps matches TRBD1 (6 bases). The CDR3 is made up of 15 amino acids. CDR1 and CDR2 (germline): KGHDR, SFDVKD. Trimming stripped 1 base from V and 4 bases from J, with 12 bases between. CDR3: CATSDFQGMGETQYF. The CDR3 DNA reads as TGTGCCACCAGTGATTTTCAGGGGATGGGAGAGACCCAGTACTTC.

The chain employs TRBV11-2 and TRBJ2-5; 8 bases agree with TRBD1. This CDR3 contains 15 residues. Trimming cost V 1 base and J 6 bases; bases outside gene matches: 7. Germline CDR1 reads SGHAT; CDR2 reads FQNNGV. The CDR3 here is CASSLATGGIKTQYF. Here the CDR3 DNA reads TGTGCCAGCAGCTTAGCCACAGGGGGTATCAAGACCCAGTACTTC.

This chain joins TRBV7-8 and TRBJ2-6; 7 nucleotides line up with TRBD1. Trimming cost V 2 bases and J 0 bases; bases outside gene matches: 7. The CDR3 consists of 18 residues. Germline V gene data show CDR1 as SGHVS and CDR2 as FQNEAQ. The CDR3 loop is CASSLRPGQNSGANVLTF. CDR3 in DNA: TGTGCCAGCAGCTTACGGCCGGGACAGAACTCTGGGGCCAACGTCCTGACTTTC.

This clonotype was recorded a few times. The rearrangement uses TRBV10-3 and TRBJ1-6; no definite D call. Trimming left V 4 bases short and J 10 bases short, with 8 bases between. This CDR3 comprises 12 residues. CDR1 and CDR2 (germline): ENHRY, SYGVKD. In DNA form, the CDR3 reads TGTGCCATCAGTGGTGAAAAATCACCCCTCCACTTT. It specifies CAISGEKSPLHF.

This clonotype was seen a single time. V and J are TRBV12-3 or TRBV12-4 and TRBJ1-2; 10 positions agree with TRBD1. This CDR3 is 14 amino acids long. J gave up 6 bases and V 5 bases, and 6 bases lay outside the gene matches. CDR3 in amino acids: CASSQGQGRDGYTF. The DNA of the CDR3 is TGTGCCAGCAGTCAGGGACAGGGGAGAGATGGCTACACCTTC.

The J gene is TRBJ1-1, the V gene TRBV6-6; D remains ambiguous. The V gene's germline CDR1 is MNHNY and CDR2 SVGAGI (reference sequence). Trimming cost V 5 bases and J 5 bases, with 9 bases left between them. CDR3 size: 12 residues. The CDR3 region is CASSIIRTEAFF. DNA of the CDR3: TGTGCCAGCAGTATTATAAGGACTGAAGCTTTCTTT.

The table lists this clonotype with many counts. The V gene is TRBV24-1, the J gene TRBJ1-1; D is uncertain. The CDR3 has 13 residues. The V gene's germline CDR1 is KGHDR and CDR2 SFDVKD. V lost 8 bases to trimming and J lost 1 base, with 10 bases between them. The CDR3 here is CATKKGSNTEAFF. DNA of the CDR3: TGTGCCACCAAGAAGGGTTCGAACACTGAAGCTTTCTTT.

The chain recombines TRBV29-1 with TRBJ1-2; D perhaps matches TRBD1 (5 bases). This CDR3 comprises 11 residues. In germline, CDR1 is SQVTM, CDR2 ANQGSEA. The V gene lost 7 bases and the J gene lost 3 bases, with 9 bases spanning the gap. The DNA for the CDR3 is TGCAGCGGGGGCGAGGACTATGGCTACACCTTC. Translated: CSGGEDYGYTF.

The chain couples TRBV28 to TRBJ2-3, with D possibly TRBD2 on 7 matching bases. CDR3 length: 15 residues. Germline-derived CDR1 and CDR2 are MDHEN and SYDVKM. The ends were cut back, 3 bases at V and 3 bases at J, with 13 bases in the middle. CDR3 sequence: CASSFGGGATDTQYF. CDR3 DNA sequence: TGTGCCAGCAGTTTTGGGGGGGGGGCGACAGATACGCAGTATTTT.

The chain links TRBV11-1 to TRBJ2-5; 9 bases are a match to TRBD1. This CDR3 contains 19 residues. V trimming: 5 bases; J trimming: 5 bases; junction bases outside the gene matches: 21. Germline V lookup: CDR1 SGHAT, CDR2 FQDESV (reference sequence). The chain's CDR3 is CASSSKTGTGLDFRETQYF. For the CDR3, the DNA is TGTGCCAGCAGCAGTAAGACCGGGACAGGGCTTGATTTTCGGGAGACCCAGTACTTC.

This clonotype was counted between two and nine times. The genes are TRBV7-2 and TRBJ2-2; TRBD1 is a possible D gene (8 bases). There are 16 residues in the CDR3. CDR1 and CDR2 from the germline V gene are SGHTA and FQGNSA. Trimming took off 5 bases at V and 0 bases at J, with 13 bases between the two ends. In nucleotides, the CDR3 is TGTGCCAGCAGCCCACAGGGGGGGCCGAACACCGGGGAGCTGTTTTTT. It is translated as CASSPQGGPNTGELFF.

In this sample, this clonotype turned up many times. The chain carries TRBV7-6 and TRBJ2-1; 9 nucleotides agree with TRBD2. This CDR3 region has 18 residues. The V and J ends lost 5 bases and 6 bases, in that order; junction bases with no gene match: 17. CDR1 and CDR2 from the germline V gene are SGHVS and FNYEAQ. Here the CDR3 reads CASSHPGPRGGVGNEQFF. Here the CDR3 DNA reads TGTGCCAGCAGCCACCCTGGACCGCGGGGGGGTGTGGGCAATGAGCAGTTCTTC.

This chain joins TRBV11-2 and TRBJ2-3; TRBD2 is a possible D gene (6 bases). Deletions cut 5 bases from V and 3 bases from J, with 9 bases between. The CDR3 consists of 13 residues. From germline, CDR1 is SGHAT and CDR2 FQNNGV. CDR3 protein: CASSRGTTDTQYF. CDR3 nucleotides: TGTGCCAGCAGCCGCGGGACTACAGATACGCAGTATTTT.

The V gene is TRBV7-2, the J gene TRBJ1-1; D is unresolved. The V gene's germline CDR1 is SGHTA and CDR2 FQGNSA. The V end was cut by 1 base, the J end by 1 base, with 10 bases between. This CDR3 is 15 amino acids long. The CDR3 sequence is CASSLEANRNTEAFF. In DNA, the CDR3 is TGTGCCAGCAGCTTAGAAGCAAATCGGAACACTGAAGCTTTCTTT.

The J gene is TRBJ2-6, the V gene TRBV7-2; D gene ambiguous. The germline V gene has CDR1 SGHTA and CDR2 FQGNSA. Trimming removed 1 base at V and 3 bases at J, with 4 bases between. This CDR3 has 14 amino acids. This CDR3 reads CASSLVGGANVLTF. CDR3 nucleotides: TGTGCCAGCAGCTTAGTTGGTGGGGCCAACGTCCTGACTTTC.

The chain uses TRBV7-6 and TRBJ2-3, with D unresolved. V was pared by 3 bases and J by 2 bases, with 9 bases between. CDR1 is SGHVS, CDR2 FNYEAQ, per germline. CDR3 length: 14 residues. The CDR3, as DNA: TGTGCCAGCAGCTTGCCGGGCCACACAGATACGCAGTATTTT. Amino acid sequence: CASSLPGHTDTQYF.

The chain links TRBV4-2 to TRBJ2-1, with 7 bases matching TRBD2. Germline lookup yields CDR1 LGHNA and CDR2 YNFKEQ. V shed 4 bases and J 6 bases; nucleotides not matched to a gene: 9. The CDR3 has 15 amino acids. The CDR3 is CASSPSGGLGNEQFF. Written as DNA, the CDR3 is TGTGCCAGCAGCCCGTCAGGAGGACTAGGCAATGAGCAGTTCTTC.

This clonotype was picked up a small number of times. CDR3 sequence: CSVLVGGQDEKLFF. The CDR3 region has the DNA TGCAGCGTATTGGTGGGAGGGCAGGATGAAAAACTGTTTTTT. This rearrangement joins TRBV29-1 to TRBJ1-4; unclear D gene. CDR3 length equals 14 residues. CDR1 SQVTM and CDR2 ANQGSEA come from the germline V gene. Trimming left V 6 bases short and J 6 bases short, with 17 bases between.

This clonotype was picked up a small number of times. CDR3 in amino acids: CASSFGSGSTDTQYF. DNA of the CDR3: TGCGCCAGCAGCTTTGGTAGCGGGAGCACAGATACGCAGTATTTT. The chain is built from TRBV5-1 and TRBJ2-3; 7 positions agree with TRBD2. This CDR3 comprises 15 residues. CDR1 and CDR2 (germline): SGHRS, YFSETQ. The V segment lost 2 bases and the J segment 0 bases; nucleotides outside the gene matches: 3. Based on the CDR3 plus reference TRBV5-1 and TRBJ2-3, the full variable domain is KAGVTQTPRYLIKTRGQQVTLSCSPISGHRSVSWYQQTPGQGLQFLFEYFSETQRNKGNFPGRFSGRQFSNSRSEMNVSTLELGDSALYLCASSFGSGSTDTQYFGPGTRLTVL.

The chain employs TRBV11-2 and TRBJ2-2, with D possibly matching TRBD1 (6 bases). V was cut by 5 bases and J by 0 bases, with 13 bases left in between. Germline V gene lookup returns CDR1 SGHAT and CDR2 FQNNGV. The CDR3 loop spans 16 amino acids. The CDR3 region is CASSAWGPANTGELFF. The CDR3 nucleotides are TGTGCCAGCAGCGCATGGGGGCCAGCGAACACCGGGGAGCTGTTTTTT.

The rearrangement uses TRBV20-1 and TRBJ2-7, with D tentatively TRBD1 or TRBD2 (5 bases each). Germline V CDR1 and CDR2: DFQATT, SNEGSKA (reference sequence). This CDR3 region has 18 residues. V shed 6 bases and J shed 0 bases, with 27 bases lying between them. CDR3 DNA sequence: TGCAGTGCCGTGAGAGGGGAATTGTGGCTGGCGAGCTCCTACGAGCAGTACTTC. As protein: CSAVRGELWLASSYEQYF.

This clonotype was detected ten times or more. The chain links TRBV12-3 or TRBV12-4 to TRBJ2-1; TRBD2 aligns across 7 bases. The CDR3 is made up of 16 amino acids. V lost 4 bases and J lost 8; bases outside the gene matches: 14. The CDR3 nucleotides are TGTGCCAGCAGTTCGGGCGGGGGATTCATCCTCCATGAGCAGTTCTTC. It translates to CASSSGGGFILHEQFF.